The clone carrying this T cell receptor (beta chain) was picked up one time. Its antigen is unknown. This sample is drawn from a study of CD8+ T cells in alopecia areata. Broader study findings: Many expanded lesional clones remained in scalp and blood on tofacitinib. Relative to normal scalp, lesional scalp, especially alopecia totalis/universalis, showed higher clonality.

As the sequencing template, cDNA was produced by extracting RNA and reverse transcribing it. Sequenced by immunoSEQ multiplex PCR; TCRdb stores in-frame clones only, minus some. The sample holds 150,000 to 200,000 clones; approximately 57% are singletons and the top ten take approximately 15%. Treatment here: oral pan-JAK inhibitor, 5-10 mg twice daily. Lesional scalp tissue (obtained by punch biopsy) and peripheral blood were collected from alopecia areata patients. This CDR3 region has 14 residues. Per germline, CDR1 GTSNPN and CDR2 SVGIG (reference sequence). V trimming: 4 bases; J trimming: 3 bases; junction bases outside the gene matches: 8.

This receptor was obtained from a human donor with alopecia areata. The input for sequencing was CD4+ T cells sorted from blood, taken at week 24, from a patient treated with tofacitinib. V gene TRBV30 combines with J gene TRBJ1-1; 7 bases map to TRBD1. The CDR3: CAWTRGTPDTEAFF. The DNA for the CDR3 is TGTGCCTGGACCAGGGGGACACCGGACACTGAAGCTTTCTTT.